The 7 T cell receptor beta chains in this list originate from one sample, sequenced in a study of cytomegalovirus exposure and HLA in healthy donors (dated by TCRdb to the late 2010s). The library was made by the immunoSEQ multiplex PCR assay. For the multiplex PCR, a mixture combining 60 forward primers for TCR Vbeta segments and 13 reverse primers for TCR Jbeta segments was used. The table comes from immuneACCESS by way of TCRdb, which keeps in-frame sequences with V and J called. Part of the clones is missing from these tables; in studies checked, under half for an unresolved V gene and the rest for unknown reasons. Here the sample has some 97,000 clones; roughly four fifths occur a single time. The leading ten clones occupy roughly 13% of the sample. The sample comprised PBMCs. The receptors were sampled from a male donor in good health and CMV-seropositive.

J is TRBJ1-6 and V is TRBV7-2, with TRBD1 as a possible D gene (6 bases). Trimming took off 3 bases at V and 10 bases at J, with 19 bases between the two ends. Germline V gives CDR1 SGHTA, CDR2 FQGNSA. This CDR3 comprises 16 residues. The CDR3 region has the DNA TGTGCCAGCAGCTTCCGGGACAACCCAAGCCAGTCACCCCTCCACTTT. It specifies CASSFRDNPSQSPLHF.

The chain links TRBV5-4 to TRBJ2-7; D not certain. The V end was cut by 5 bases, the J end by 5 bases, with 17 bases between. Germline V gene lookup returns CDR1 SGHNT and CDR2 YYREEE (reference sequence). This CDR3 has 14 amino acids. CDR3 sequence: CASSTSVARDEQYF. The CDR3 DNA follows: TGTGCCAGCAGTACCTCAGTAGCCCGGGACGAGCAGTACTTC.

This clone was picked up a small number of times. CDR3 nucleotide sequence: TGTGCCAGCAGGTCAGTCGTGAACACTGAAGCTTTCTTT. Encoded protein: CASRSVVNTEAFF. The chain has TRBV6-1 and TRBJ1-1; D gene unclear. Per germline, CDR1 MNHNS and CDR2 SASEGT. The CDR3 contains 13 residues. With 6 bases removed from V and 0 bases from J, the gap between germline ends came to 8 bases.

The chain joins TRBV11-3 to TRBJ2-7, with 15 bases aligning to TRBD2. The J segment lost 2 bases and the V segment lost 3 bases, leaving 5 bases of the junction unmatched. CDR1 SGHNT and CDR2 YENEEA come from the germline V gene. The CDR3 extends over 17 amino acids. The chain's CDR3 is CASSFRTSGGAPYEQYF. Here the CDR3 DNA reads TGTGCCAGCAGCTTTCGGACTAGCGGGGGGGCACCCTACGAGCAGTACTTC.

The chain recombines TRBV13 with TRBJ2-7; D gene ambiguous. Germline loops: CDR1 PRHDT, CDR2 FYEKMQ (reference sequence). V was pared by 4 bases and J by 3 bases, with 13 bases between. The CDR3 covers 14 residues. The CDR3 reads CASSSTSRYYEQYF. Here the CDR3 DNA reads TGTGCCAGCAGCTCAACTTCGAGGTACTACGAGCAGTACTTC.

This clone was counted only a few times. The V gene is TRBV6-5, the J gene TRBJ2-2; TRBD1 aligns across 8 bases. The CDR3 consists of 14 residues. Unmatched junction bases numbered 8, after V lost 8 bases and J lost 6 bases. The germline gives CDR1 MNHEY, CDR2 SVGAGI. CDR3 DNA: TGTGCCAGCTGTAGGACAGGGTCTTCCGGGGAGCTGTTTTTT. This encodes CASCRTGSSGELFF.

V usage is TRBV7-2 and J usage is TRBJ2-1; D perhaps matches TRBD2 (5 bases). Trimming took off 5 bases at V and 7 bases at J, with 21 bases between the two ends. The CDR3 has 16 amino acids. CDR1 and CDR2 from the germline V gene are SGHTA and FQGNSA. CDR3 sequence: CASSLYFSSGDNEQFF. The CDR3 DNA reads TGTGCCAGCAGCCTTTACTTTTCCTCCGGGGATAATGAGCAGTTCTTC.